Below are 24 T cell receptor beta chains sequenced from a single sample in a study of T cell responses to AZD1222 COVID-19 vaccine. Sequencing used immunoSEQ multiplex PCR; TCRdb keeps in-frame clones, though not all of them. The top ten clones hold 1.5% to 2% of a sample with some 150,000 clones, just over 90% of them seen once. This material consisted of peripheral blood, taken on day 0 of AZD1222 vaccination. The receptors were gathered from an adult in good health.

This rearrangement joins TRBV5-1 to TRBJ1-6, with a weak D call TRBD1 (6 bases). CDR1 and CDR2 (germline): SGHRS, YFSETQ. V gave up 0 bases and J gave up 7 bases, with 11 bases separating them. The CDR3 consists of 15 residues. The CDR3 reads CASSLDRVRNSPLHF. In DNA, the CDR3 is TGCGCCAGCAGCTTGGACAGGGTTAGGAATTCACCCCTCCACTTT.

The rearrangement uses TRBV18 and TRBJ1-4; D may be TRBD1 (5 bases). In germline, CDR1 is KGHSH, CDR2 LQKENI. Trimming pared 0 bases from V and 5 bases from J, leaving 10 bases between. The CDR3 covers 15 residues. CDR3 in amino acids: CASSPPWGENEKLFF. Written as DNA, the CDR3 is TGTGCCAGCTCACCACCTTGGGGGGAAAATGAAAAACTGTTTTTT.

The chain has TRBV7-2 and TRBJ2-3, with 12 bases identical to TRBD2. Germline CDR1 and CDR2: SGHTA and FQGNSA. This CDR3 has 15 residues. The ends lost 4 bases at V and 5 bases at J; junction bases unmatched: 4. CDR3 sequence: CASSSGLAGGDTQYF. The CDR3 region has the DNA TGTGCCAGCAGCTCGGGACTAGCGGGTGGAGATACGCAGTATTTT.

The J gene is TRBJ1-6, the V gene TRBV18; no clear D. Trimming removed 1 base from V and 8 bases from J, with 12 bases in between. The CDR3 consists of 15 residues. CDR1 and CDR2 (germline): KGHSH, LQKENI. The chain's CDR3 is CASSPRQGRDSPLHF. The CDR3 coding sequence is TGTGCCAGCTCACCACGACAAGGGAGGGATTCACCCCTCCACTTT.

This sequence joins TRBV21-1 and TRBJ1-1. TRBV21-1 is a pseudogene. The CDR3 is made up of 15 amino acids. In DNA, the CDR3 is TGTGCCAGCCGACAGCGGGGGCCGAGAGACACTGAAGCTTTCTTT. It encodes CASRQRGPRDTEAFF.

The chain combines TRBV9 with TRBJ1-2, with D uncertain. Trimming took 3 bases from V and 5 from J, leaving 11 bases between them. Germline V CDR1 and CDR2: SGDLS, YYNGEE. The CDR3 runs 13 residues. The chain's CDR3 is CASSARTQYGYTF. CDR3 nucleotide sequence: TGTGCCAGCAGCGCGAGGACGCAGTATGGCTACACCTTC.

The J gene is TRBJ1-2, the V gene TRBV15; D unresolved. Germline-derived CDR1 and CDR2 are LNHNV and YYDKDF (reference sequence). V was shortened by 0 bases and J by 8 bases, with 16 bases between the two germline ends. The CDR3 sequence is 15 residues long. CDR3 sequence reads: CATSRDRAPDWGYTF. In DNA form, the CDR3 reads TGTGCCACCAGCAGAGATCGGGCCCCAGACTGGGGCTACACCTTC.

The J gene is TRBJ1-3, the V gene TRBV5-5, with 7 nucleotides matching TRBD1. Germline trimming cut 6 bases from V and 7 bases from J; bases unmatched to any gene: 7. Germline CDR1 and CDR2: SGHKS and YYEKEE (reference sequence). The CDR3 contains 13 residues. The CDR3 protein is CASIPTGTNTIYF. The CDR3 DNA follows: TGTGCCAGCATCCCGACAGGGACCAACACCATATATTTT.

This CDR3 reads CASSLVAGATMNTEAFF. CDR3 coding DNA: TGCGCCAGCAGCTTGGTAGCAGGCGCCACTATGAACACTGAAGCTTTCTTT. This chain links TRBV5-1 with TRBJ1-1; D gene ambiguous. Trimming cost V 0 bases and J 0 bases, with 15 bases left between them. From germline, CDR1 is SGHRS and CDR2 YFSETQ. The CDR3 runs 17 residues.

V gene TRBV5-5 combines with J gene TRBJ1-2, with 8 positions matching TRBD1. The ends lost 0 bases at V and 4 bases at J; junction bases unmatched: 2. Germline V lookup: CDR1 SGHKS, CDR2 YYEKEE (reference sequence). This CDR3 comprises 14 residues. The CDR3 coding sequence is TGTGCCAGCAGCTTGGACAGGGGGGCCTATGGCTACACCTTC. It is translated as CASSLDRGAYGYTF.

The genes are TRBV18 and TRBJ2-1; possibly TRBD1 for D (5 bases). CDR1 KGHSH and CDR2 LQKENI come from the germline V gene. The V gene lost 3 bases and the J gene lost 1 base, with 7 bases spanning the gap. The CDR3 is 14 residues long. CDR3 sequence: CASSPDMSYNEQFF. The CDR3, as DNA: TGTGCCAGCTCACCGGACATGTCCTACAATGAGCAGTTCTTC.

V and J are TRBV6-5 and TRBJ2-1, with D unclear. The ends were cut back, 0 bases at V and 0 bases at J, with 6 bases in the middle. This CDR3 spans 15 amino acids. Germline loops: CDR1 MNHEY, CDR2 SVGAGI. The CDR3 DNA follows: TGTGCCAGCAGTTACTCTGACATCTCCTACAATGAGCAGTTCTTC. It translates to CASSYSDISYNEQFF.

The rearrangement links TRBV24-1 to TRBJ2-5; 9 bases align to TRBD1. Germline V CDR1 and CDR2: KGHDR, SFDVKD. V shed 4 bases, J shed 4 bases, and the junction held 6 bases outside the gene matches. The CDR3 is made up of 15 amino acids. CDR3 sequence (DNA): TGTGCCACCAGTGACCCGGGACAGGGAGTAGAGACCCAGTACTTC. This codes for CATSDPGQGVETQYF.

The J gene is TRBJ2-1, the V gene TRBV7-6; the D is unclear. The length of the CDR3 is 11 residues. CDR1 is SGHVS and CDR2 is FNYEAQ in the germline V gene. Trimming pared 5 bases from V and 6 bases from J, leaving 5 bases between. The CDR3 region is CASSPTNEQFF. The CDR3 DNA reads TGTGCCAGCAGCCCGACCAATGAGCAGTTCTTC.

V gene TRBV7-8 combines with J gene TRBJ2-5; perhaps TRBD2 as D (5 bases). The CDR3 length is 14 residues. V was shortened by 3 bases and J by 3 bases, with 11 bases between the two germline ends. Germline assignment: CDR1 SGHVS and CDR2 FQNEAQ. The CDR3 region has the DNA TGTGCCAGCAGCTTTTCCGGGGTGGAAGAGACCCAGTACTTC. Translation gives CASSFSGVEETQYF.

The chain joins TRBV6-2 or TRBV6-3 to TRBJ2-1; no firm D call. The V gene's germline CDR1 is MNHEY and CDR2 SVGEGT. There are 13 residues in the CDR3. V was pared by 2 bases and J by 5 bases, with 7 bases between. The CDR3 coding sequence is TGTGCCAGCAGTTACGCCTGGGACAATGAGCAGTTCTTC. This codes for CASSYAWDNEQFF.

The CDR3 region has the DNA TGCAGCGTTGGGGAGTACGAGCAGTACTTC. It yields the protein CSVGEYEQYF. The chain is built from TRBV29-1 and TRBJ2-7; D is possibly TRBD2 (5 bases). The V gene lost 4 bases and the J gene lost 4 bases, with 5 bases spanning the gap. The CDR3 is made up of 10 amino acids. Germline-derived CDR1 and CDR2 are SQVTM and ANQGSEA.

The rearrangement links TRBV25-1 to TRBJ2-2; the D gene is possibly TRBD2 (6 bases). Between the trimmed V and J ends, which lost 1 base and 3 bases, there was a span of 15 bases. The CDR3 consists of 17 residues. The germline V gene encodes CDR1 MGHDK and CDR2 SYGVNS. This CDR3 reads CASSEFGWGGHTGELFF. In DNA, the CDR3 is TGTGCCAGCAGTGAATTTGGCTGGGGAGGTCACACCGGGGAGCTGTTTTTT.

This chain uses TRBV2 with TRBJ2-7; TRBD1 matches 7 bases. The germline CDR1 and CDR2 sequences are SNHLY and FYNNEI. V was pared by 4 bases and J by 1 base, with 4 bases of the junction left unmatched. CDR3 length equals 14 residues. This chain's CDR3 is CASSVTGSSYEQYF. The CDR3 bases are TGTGCCAGCAGTGTGACAGGGTCTTCCTACGAGCAGTACTTC. Together with reference TRBV2 and TRBJ2-7, the CDR3 gives the full variable domain: EPEVTQTPSHQVTQMGQEVILRCVPISNHLYFYWYRQILGQKVEFLVSFYNNEISEKSEIFDDQFSVERPDGSNFTLKIRSTKLEDSAMYFCASSVTGSSYEQYFGPGTRLTVT.

The V and J genes are TRBV18 and TRBJ1-2, with 8 bases that match TRBD1. The V and J ends lost 3 bases and 7 bases, in that order; junction bases with no gene match: 4. CDR1 KGHSH and CDR2 LQKENI come from the germline V gene. This CDR3 comprises 13 residues. CDR3 residues: CASSPDRAAGYTF. DNA for the CDR3: TGTGCCAGCTCACCGGACAGGGCGGCTGGCTACACCTTC. Full variable domain (rest looked up from reference TRBV18 and TRBJ1-2): NAGVMQNPRHLVRRRGQEARLRCSPMKGHSHVYWYRQLPEEGLKFMVYLQKENIIDESGMPKERFSAEFPKEGPSILRIQQVVRGDSAAYFCASSPDRAAGYTFGSGTRLTVV.

This clone was observed once. This chain uses TRBV7-9 with TRBJ1-1, with D hard to call. Trimming stripped 7 bases from V and 0 bases from J, with 18 bases between. The CDR3 consists of 16 residues. CDR1 SEHNR and CDR2 FQNEAQ come from the germline V gene (reference sequence). In nucleotides, the CDR3 is TGTGCCAGCACCCCTGAGTGGTCTTACGTGAACACTGAAGCTTTCTTT. This gives the protein CASTPEWSYVNTEAFF. Variable domain in full (rest from reference TRBV7-9 and TRBJ1-1): DTGVSQNPRHKITKRGQNVTFRCDPISEHNRLYWYRQTLGQGPEFLTYFQNEAQLEKSRLLSDRFSAERPKGSFSTLEIQRTEQGDSAMYLCASTPEWSYVNTEAFFGQGTRLTVV.

The gene calls are TRBV7-3 and TRBJ1-2, with 9 positions matching TRBD1. Germline assignment: CDR1 SGHTA and CDR2 FQGTGA. V lost 5 bases, J lost 7 bases, and 11 bases stayed unmatched. The CDR3 is 15 residues long. CDR3 DNA: TGTGCCAGCAGCCCACGGGACAGGGACGCTGTTGGCTACACCTTC. This translates into CASSPRDRDAVGYTF.

V and J are TRBV7-8 and TRBJ1-2; D is ambiguous. Trimming cost V 5 bases and J 4 bases, with 8 bases left between them. Per germline, CDR1 SGHVS and CDR2 FQNEAQ. The CDR3 is 12 residues long. The CDR3 DNA reads as TGTGCCAGCAGCCCGACCAGCTATGGCTACACCTTC. Translated, it gives CASSPTSYGYTF.

V and J are TRBV21-1 and TRBJ2-1; TRBD1, as called in the table, went unchecked against the DNA. TRBV21-1 is a pseudogene locus. The length of the CDR3 is 14 residues. The chain's CDR3 is CAGGGQASYNEQFF. DNA for the CDR3: TGTGCCGGGGGAGGACAGGCCTCCTACAATGAGCAGTTCTTC.